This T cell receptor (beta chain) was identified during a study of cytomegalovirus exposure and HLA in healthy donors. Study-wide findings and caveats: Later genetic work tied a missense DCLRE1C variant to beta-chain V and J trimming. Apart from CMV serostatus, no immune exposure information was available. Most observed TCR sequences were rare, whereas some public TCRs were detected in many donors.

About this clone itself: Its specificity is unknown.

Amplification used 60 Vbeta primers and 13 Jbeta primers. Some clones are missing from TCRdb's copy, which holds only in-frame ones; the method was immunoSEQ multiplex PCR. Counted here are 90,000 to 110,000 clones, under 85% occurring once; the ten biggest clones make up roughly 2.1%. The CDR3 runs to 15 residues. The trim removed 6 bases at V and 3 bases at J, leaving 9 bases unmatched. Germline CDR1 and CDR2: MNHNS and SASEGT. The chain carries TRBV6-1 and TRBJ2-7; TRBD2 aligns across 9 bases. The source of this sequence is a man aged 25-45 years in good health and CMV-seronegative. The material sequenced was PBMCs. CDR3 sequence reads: CASSPLAGAIYEQYF. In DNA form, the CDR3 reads TGTGCCAGCAGCCCATTAGCGGGGGCTATCTACGAGCAGTACTTC.